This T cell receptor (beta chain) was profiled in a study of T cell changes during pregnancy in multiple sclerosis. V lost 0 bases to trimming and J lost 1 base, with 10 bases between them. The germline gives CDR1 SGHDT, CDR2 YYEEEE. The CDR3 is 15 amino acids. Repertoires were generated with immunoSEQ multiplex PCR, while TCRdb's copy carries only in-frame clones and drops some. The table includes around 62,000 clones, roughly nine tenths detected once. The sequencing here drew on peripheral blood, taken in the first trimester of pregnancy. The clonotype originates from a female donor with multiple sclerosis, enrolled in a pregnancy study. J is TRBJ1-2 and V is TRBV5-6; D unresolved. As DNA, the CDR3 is TGTGCCAGCAGCTTGGCGGTCAGGCTTAACTATGGCTACACCTTC. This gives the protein CASSLAVRLNYGYTF.